This T cell receptor beta chain was retrieved from a study of tumor-infiltrating lymphocytes in localized non-small cell lung cancer. Overall study findings and caveats: Only some patients had TCR sequencing, depending on available tissue. Immunotypes IM1 and IM2 had similar TCR-derived T-cell fractions.

Germline V gene sequence: CDR1 LNHDA, CDR2 SQIVND (reference sequence). The CDR3 length is 14 residues. Trimming cost V 5 bases and J 2 bases, with 12 bases left between them. To note about this clone: The antigen remains undetermined.

The table came from immunoSEQ multiplex PCR; TCRdb's copy has only in-frame clones and leaves some out. The data hold about 12,000 clones, with over 80% observed a single time. The specimen was uninvolved lung tissue not adjacent to the tumor. This clonotype originated in a human donor with non-small cell lung cancer. The chain joins TRBV19 to TRBJ1-2; D unclear. DNA of the CDR3: TGTGCCAGTAGTCCCCAGTCCGGGAACTATGGCTACACCTTC. Its translation: CASSPQSGNYGYTF.